This passage covers 8 T cell receptor beta chains from one sample sequenced in a study of cytomegalovirus exposure and HLA in healthy donors. The PCR contained 60 Vbeta and 13 Jbeta primers. Here immunoSEQ multiplex PCR was the method, and the copy in TCRdb shows in-frame clones only, minus some. The sample has fewer than 250,000 clones, about four fifths seen once. Sequenced: PBMCs. The receptors shown here come from a man aged 25-40 years in good health and CMV-seronegative.

The genes are TRBV2 and TRBJ1-2, with 10 nucleotides matching TRBD1. From germline, CDR1 is SNHLY and CDR2 FYNNEI. This CDR3 has 13 residues. V was clipped by 8 bases and J by 8 bases; unmatched bases: 8. CDR3 region: CASRGTGEKGYTF. In DNA form, the CDR3 reads TGTGCCAGCCGCGGGACAGGGGAAAAGGGCTACACCTTC. The entire variable domain, with the rest obtained from reference TRBV2 and TRBJ1-2, is as follows: EPEVTQTPSHQVTQMGQEVILRCVPISNHLYFYWYRQILGQKVEFLVSFYNNEISEKSEIFDDQFSVERPDGSNFTLKIRSTKLEDSAMYFCASRGTGEKGYTFGSGTRLTVV.

This chain joins TRBV5-6 and TRBJ2-7; D ambiguous. CDR3 size: 11 residues. Germline CDR1 and CDR2: SGHDT and YYEEEE. Deletions cut 0 bases from V and 6 bases from J, with 4 bases between. The CDR3 region is CASSLASEQYF. DNA for the CDR3: TGTGCCAGCAGCTTGGCCTCCGAGCAGTACTTC. The complete variable domain, with remaining parts taken from reference TRBV5-6 and TRBJ2-7, reads DAGVTQSPTHLIKTRGQQVTLRCSPKSGHDTVSWYQQALGQGPQFIFQYYEEEERQRGNFPDRFSGHQFPNYSSELNVNALLLGDSALYLCASSLASEQYFGPGTRLTVT.

V usage is TRBV5-1 and J usage is TRBJ2-7; the D gene is possibly TRBD2 (5 bases). V lost 4 bases to trimming and J lost 0 bases, with 20 bases between them. Germline V lookup: CDR1 SGHRS, CDR2 YFSETQ. This CDR3 contains 17 residues. This CDR3 reads CASSPAQTTRGSYEQYF. The CDR3 coding sequence is TGCGCCAGCAGCCCCGCCCAAACTACTCGGGGCTCCTACGAGCAGTACTTC.

This clone was counted once. The J gene is TRBJ2-3, the V gene TRBV5-1, with 12 bases lining up with TRBD2. V was pared by 4 bases and J by 3 bases, with 3 bases of the junction left unmatched. The CDR3 has 15 residues. Germline values: CDR1 SGHRS, CDR2 YFSETQ. CDR3 in amino acids: CASSRTSGDTDTQYF. CDR3 coding DNA: TGCGCCAGCAGCCGGACTAGCGGGGATACAGATACGCAGTATTTT.

The genes are TRBV7-2 and TRBJ2-3; a possible D gene is TRBD2 (6 bases). CDR1 and CDR2 (germline): SGHTA, FQGNSA. V was shortened by 1 base and J by 1 base, with 9 bases between the two germline ends. The CDR3 is 15 residues long. The CDR3 sequence is CASSLEQRGTDTQYF. In nucleotides, the CDR3 is TGTGCCAGCAGCTTAGAACAGCGGGGCACAGATACGCAGTATTTT.

This rearrangement joins TRBV6-5 to TRBJ1-4; 7 bases are a match to TRBD1. There are 14 residues in the CDR3. The V gene end was trimmed by 2 bases and the J gene end by 8 bases; junction bases not matched to a gene: 5. CDR1 is MNHEY and CDR2 is SVGAGI in the germline V gene. In DNA form, the CDR3 reads TGTGCCAGCAGTTACACAGGGGACAGCGAAAAACTGTTTTTT. It translates to CASSYTGDSEKLFF.

The chain is built from TRBV2 and TRBJ1-5, with TRBD1 identical over 7 bases. V trimming: 3 bases; J trimming: 5 bases; junction bases outside the gene matches: 7. The germline V gene encodes CDR1 SNHLY and CDR2 FYNNEI. The CDR3 is made up of 15 amino acids. The CDR3 coding sequence is TGTGCCAGCAGTGATCTACAGGGGATGGATCAGCCCCAGCATTTT. Translation gives CASSDLQGMDQPQHF. The variable domain in full, with the rest retrieved from reference TRBV2 and TRBJ1-5, is EPEVTQTPSHQVTQMGQEVILRCVPISNHLYFYWYRQILGQKVEFLVSFYNNEISEKSEIFDDQFSVERPDGSNFTLKIRSTKLEDSAMYFCASSDLQGMDQPQHFGDGTRLSIL.

The chain employs TRBV4-3 and TRBJ2-7; TRBD2 agrees at 10 bases. Trimming cost V 0 bases and J 3 bases; bases outside gene matches: 17. The CDR3 extends over 20 amino acids. Looked up from germline, CDR1 is LGHNA and CDR2 is YSLEER. CDR3 in amino acids: CASSQENPSVASGGYYEQYF. In DNA form, the CDR3 reads TGCGCCAGCAGCCAAGAAAACCCTTCAGTGGCTAGCGGGGGATACTACGAGCAGTACTTC.